The 2 T cell receptor beta chains in this list originate from one sample, sequenced in a study of molecular identifiers for immune sequencing clone quantification. Each CDR3 protein gets one entry after TCRdb re-called the PCR reads with MiXCR. The data contain about 640,000 distinct CDR3 sequences, around 20% of them seen just once; the ten biggest clones take up roughly 0.85%. Material for sequencing was naive CD8+ T cells from blood, with Jurkat cell RNA spiked in. Regarding subset: FACS-sorted CD8+CD4-CCR7+CD45RA+ naive T cells. The receptors shown here come from a human donor in good health. Some libraries in this study had Jurkat cell RNA spiked in.

The V call is TRBV20-1, the J call TRBJ2-7, with a possible D match to TRBD1 (6 bases). V was shortened by 5 bases and J by 0 bases, with 17 bases between the two germline ends. The CDR3 has 15 amino acids. Germline CDR1 reads DFQATT; CDR2 reads SNEGSKA (reference sequence). In DNA form, the CDR3 reads TGCAGTGCTCTCCCCAGACAGGCCATCTCCTACGAGCAGTACTTC. Translation: CSALPRQAISYEQYF.

The chain links TRBV12-5 to TRBJ2-7; D unresolved. The CDR3 runs to 15 residues. Trimming took 1 base from V and 1 from J, leaving 11 bases between them. CDR1 and CDR2 (germline): LGHNT, FRNRAP. In nucleotides, the CDR3 is TGTGCTAGTGGTTTGGGGGCGACACCGTCCTACGAGCAGTACTTC. Translating it yields CASGLGATPSYEQYF.